This entry is about one TCR beta chain. Its cognate antigen is unknown. These data come from a study of CD8 T cells in ankylosing spondylitis. Findings and limits, study-wide: Blood of patients with ankylosing spondylitis appeared to be characterized by a TCR beta motif of several highly homologous variants. It was reported that disease-linked clones were significantly enriched in matched ankylosing spondylitis synovial fluid.

Quantitative 5'-RACE was performed with molecular barcodes, and it yielded the TCR beta libraries. TCRdb independently ran MiXCR on the 5' RACE reads; one entry per CDR3 protein. The repertoire has hundreds of thousands of distinct CDR3 sequences, around 16% of them found once; the top ten carry roughly 42%. V shed 0 bases, J shed 10 bases, and the junction held 0 bases outside the gene matches. This CDR3 has 12 amino acids. Germline assignment: CDR1 SEHNR and CDR2 FQNEAQ (reference sequence). The chain couples TRBV7-9 to TRBJ2-1; TRBD2 agrees at 7 bases. The origin of this receptor is a male donor with ankylosing spondylitis. The sequencing input was blood, either unsorted or a sorted T cell fraction (not recorded which). The CDR3 DNA follows: TGTGCCAGCAGCTTAGCACTAGCGGAGCAGTTCTTC. Translating gives CASSLALAEQFF. Using reference TRBV7-9 and TRBJ2-1 for the parts outside the CDR3, the full variable domain is DTGVSQNPRHKITKRGQNVTFRCDPISEHNRLYWYRQTLGQGPEFLTYFQNEAQLEKSRLLSDRFSAERPKGSFSTLEIQRTEQGDSAMYLCASSLALAEQFFGPGTRLTVL.